This T cell receptor (beta chain) is drawn from a study of T-cell reconstitution after alpha-beta-depleted transplantation in children. Broader study findings: When one year had passed after transplant, most T-cell counts and diversity came from newly produced T cells. Surviving recipient T cells and thymic progenitors accounted for the high day-60 TCRbeta diversity observed in some patients. By about two months after transplant, alpha-beta T cells reportedly arose from several hundred graft clones that had expanded.

It was with unique molecular identifiers that the TCRbeta library was prepared. TCRdb re-analysed the PCR reads in MiXCR, keeping a single row per CDR3 protein. Among around 580,000 distinct CDR3 sequences listed, over 25% were seen once. A note on this clonotype: Its antigen is not known.

Specimen: PBMCs, collected before TCRalphabeta/CD19-depleted stem cell transplant. The source is a boy younger than two with Wiskott-Aldrich syndrome, due to receive a stem cell transplant.

The chain's CDR3 is CASSLAYSGKQFF. DNA for the CDR3: TGCGCCAGCAGCTTGGCCTATAGCGGTAAGCAGTTCTTC. The V call is TRBV5-1, the J call TRBJ2-1, with D perhaps matching TRBD2 (6 bases). CDR1 is SGHRS, CDR2 YFSETQ, per germline. V shed 0 bases and J shed 11 bases, with 12 bases lying between them. CDR3 length: 13 amino acids. Drawing the rest from reference TRBV5-1 and TRBJ2-1, the complete variable domain is KAGVTQTPRYLIKTRGQQVTLSCSPISGHRSVSWYQQTPGQGLQFLFEYFSETQRNKGNFPGRFSGRQFSNSRSEMNVSTLELGDSALYLCASSLAYSGKQFFGPGTRLTVL.